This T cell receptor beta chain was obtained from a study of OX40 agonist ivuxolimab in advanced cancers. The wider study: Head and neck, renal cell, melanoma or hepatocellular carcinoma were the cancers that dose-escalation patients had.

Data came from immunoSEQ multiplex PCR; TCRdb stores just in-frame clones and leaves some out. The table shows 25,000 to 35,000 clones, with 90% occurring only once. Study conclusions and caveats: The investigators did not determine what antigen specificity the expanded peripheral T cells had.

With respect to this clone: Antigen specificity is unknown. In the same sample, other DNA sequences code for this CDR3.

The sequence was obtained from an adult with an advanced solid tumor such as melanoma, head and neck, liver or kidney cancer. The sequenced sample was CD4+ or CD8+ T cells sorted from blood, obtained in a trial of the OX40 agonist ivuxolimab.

This chain's CDR3 is CASSLGTSGSNEQFF. In nucleotides, the CDR3 is TGTGCCAGCAGTTTAGGGACTAGCGGGAGTAATGAGCAGTTCTTC. The gene calls are TRBV27 and TRBJ2-1, with 14 bases matching TRBD2. V shed 2 bases and J 7 bases; nucleotides not matched to a gene: 1. Germline V CDR1 and CDR2: MNHEY, SMNVEV (reference sequence). The CDR3 is 15 residues long.